These 27 T cell receptor beta chains were all obtained from the same sample, sequenced in a study of blood T cell repertoires in COVID-19. Sequenced by immunoSEQ multiplex PCR; TCRdb stores in-frame clones only, minus some. The sample records a few hundred thousand clones, 75% to 85% being singletons. The sequenced material came from PBMCs or T cells enriched from blood (not recorded which). Receptor source: a woman in her thirties or forties with acute COVID-19.

The V call is TRBV27, the J call TRBJ2-4; D may be TRBD2 (6 bases). Trimming removed 10 bases from V and 2 bases from J, with 12 bases in between. The CDR3 consists of 13 residues. The germline V gene has CDR1 MNHEY and CDR2 SMNVEV (reference sequence). CDR3 in amino acids: CATWEATKNIQYF. DNA of the CDR3: TGTGCCACGTGGGAGGCGACCAAAAACATTCAGTACTTC.

The chain recombines TRBV29-1 with TRBJ2-3; possible D gene TRBD1, 6 bases. The CDR3 spans 16 residues. The ends were cut back, 3 bases at V and 1 base at J, with 17 bases in the middle. Germline V gene sequence: CDR1 SQVTM, CDR2 ANQGSEA. The CDR3 spells CSVEGRGAGGTDTQYF. The CDR3 DNA reads TGCAGCGTTGAGGGTCGTGGGGCAGGGGGCACAGATACGCAGTATTTT.

This clone was observed once. The chain has TRBV29-1 and TRBJ1-6, with 8 bases aligning to TRBD1. The V and J ends lost 7 bases and 10 bases, in that order; junction bases with no gene match: 9. Looked up from germline, CDR1 is SQVTM and CDR2 is ANQGSEA. This CDR3 comprises 13 residues. The chain's CDR3 is CSARDRTDSPLHF. As DNA, the CDR3 is TGCAGCGCCCGGGACAGGACCGACTCACCCCTCCACTTT.

For the CDR3, the DNA is TGTGCCAGCAGCGTAGAGGTTACAGGGGGCGACTATGGCTACACCTTC. It specifies CASSVEVTGGDYGYTF. The chain couples TRBV9 to TRBJ1-2; 9 nucleotides align to TRBD1. The CDR3 has 16 amino acids. CDR1 is SGDLS, CDR2 YYNGEE, per germline. J lost 3 bases, V lost 0 bases, and 6 bases had no gene match.

The chain carries TRBV5-6 and TRBJ1-5; D remains ambiguous. The CDR3 contains 14 residues. Germline loops: CDR1 SGHDT, CDR2 YYEEEE. Between the trimmed V and J ends, which lost 1 base and 3 bases, there was a span of 8 bases. The CDR3 protein is CASSLWPNNQPQHF. As DNA, the CDR3 is TGTGCCAGCAGCTTGTGGCCCAACAATCAGCCCCAGCATTTT.

The chain uses TRBV20-1 and TRBJ1-2; no clear D gene. The germline V gene encodes CDR1 DFQATT and CDR2 SNEGSKA (reference sequence). CDR3 length equals 11 residues. Deletions cut 3 bases from V and 3 bases from J, with 5 bases between. In DNA form, the CDR3 reads TGCAGTGCTAGTGGAGACTATGGCTACACCTTC. Translated, it gives CSASGDYGYTF.

The rearrangement links TRBV5-1 to TRBJ1-1; 8 bases map to TRBD1. Germline CDR1 SGHRS, CDR2 YFSETQ. Trimming took 0 bases from V and 11 from J; bases not matched to a gene: 18. The CDR3 runs to 17 residues. Here the CDR3 reads CASSLEPRTGRRLGAFF. CDR3 coding DNA: TGCGCCAGCAGCTTGGAGCCTCGGACAGGGAGGAGGTTAGGGGCTTTCTTT.

V gene TRBV5-6 combines with J gene TRBJ1-6; 8 positions match TRBD1. Trimming cost V 3 bases and J 8 bases; bases outside gene matches: 1. The CDR3 has 13 amino acids. In germline, CDR1 is SGHDT, CDR2 YYEEEE. The CDR3 protein is CASSSTGDSPLHF. CDR3 DNA sequence: TGTGCCAGCAGCTCGACAGGGGATTCACCCCTCCACTTT.

Remarks on this clone: Other DNA sequences in this sample translate to the same CDR3. The CDR3 coding sequence is TGTGCCAGCAGCCCGGGGACCTACAATGAGCAGTTCTTC. Amino acids: CASSPGTYNEQFF. The chain carries TRBV7-9 and TRBJ2-1; a weak D match, TRBD2 (5 bases). The V end was cut by 5 bases, the J end by 2 bases, with 7 bases between. CDR3 length equals 13 residues. Germline V CDR1 and CDR2: SEHNR, FQNEAQ (reference sequence).

On this clone: Likely a read error: the CDR3 ends without its conserved phenylalanine or tryptophan. Because the CDR3's place on the DNA is in doubt, the DNA is left out and the CDR3 is given as listed by TCRdb. The J gene is TRBJ1-1, the V gene TRBV6-9; TRBD1 is taken as the D call from the table, unchecked against the DNA. Germline CDR1 MNHGY, CDR2 SVAAGI. The CDR3 spans 12 amino acids, including both terminal residues. CDR3 amino acids: CASSFAQGNPRL.

The V and J genes are TRBV5-1 and TRBJ1-2; 10 bases agree with TRBD1. The junction had 3 bases not matched to a gene; V was cut back by 4 bases and J by 3 bases. Germline V gene sequence: CDR1 SGHRS, CDR2 YFSETQ. CDR3 length equals 14 residues. The CDR3 protein is CASSQGQGHYGYTF. CDR3 in DNA: TGCGCCAGCAGCCAGGGACAGGGGCACTATGGCTACACCTTC.

The chain carries TRBV29-1 and TRBJ2-3, with a tentative D call TRBD2 (6 bases). Germline CDR1 SQVTM, CDR2 ANQGSEA. The CDR3 totals 11 residues. V lost 6 bases to trimming and J lost 4 bases, with 8 bases between them. The CDR3 reads CSVGLADTQYF. Here the CDR3 DNA reads TGCAGCGTGGGACTGGCAGATACGCAGTATTTT.

CDR3 sequence: CASSVGNGDTQYF. CDR3 DNA sequence: TGTGCCAGCAGCGTAGGGAACGGGGATACGCAGTATTTT. The chain carries TRBV9 and TRBJ2-3; D not resolved. In germline, CDR1 is SGDLS, CDR2 YYNGEE. The V and J ends lost 0 bases and 6 bases respectively, with 8 bases between them. The CDR3 has 13 amino acids.

This clone was found a few times. The chain combines TRBV4-1 with TRBJ2-7; 8 positions match TRBD1. The J segment lost 5 bases and the V segment lost 4 bases, leaving 7 bases of the junction unmatched. Germline loops: CDR1 MGHRA, CDR2 YSYEKL. The CDR3 length is 14 residues. The CDR3 is CASSRDRPSDEQYF. DNA of the CDR3: TGCGCCAGCAGCCGGGACAGGCCTTCGGACGAGCAGTACTTC.

This sequence joins TRBV9 and TRBJ2-3; 7 bases match TRBD1. CDR1 is SGDLS, CDR2 YYNGEE, per germline. V lost 4 bases to trimming and J lost 6 bases; unmatched junction nucleotides: 2. The CDR3 spans 12 residues. The CDR3 DNA reads as TGTGCCAGCAGCCTACAGGGGGATACGCAGTATTTT. This translates into CASSLQGDTQYF.

The chain recombines TRBV10-3 with TRBJ2-4, with 7 nucleotides matching TRBD1. The CDR3 is 12 residues long. Per the germline V gene, CDR1 is ENHRY and CDR2 is SYGVKD. The trim removed 6 bases at V and 5 bases at J, leaving 1 base unmatched. CDR3 in DNA: TGTGCCATCAGGGGACAGCAAAACATTCAGTACTTC. Amino acid sequence: CAIRGQQNIQYF.

The chain employs TRBV18 and TRBJ1-5; D is uncertain. Germline assignment: CDR1 KGHSH and CDR2 LQKENI. The V and J ends lost 2 bases and 0 bases respectively, with 8 bases between them. The CDR3 totals 15 residues. Here the CDR3 DNA reads TGTGCCAGCTCACCAGAGAGCTATAGCAATCAGCCCCAGCATTTT. As protein: CASSPESYSNQPQHF.

The rearrangement joins TRBV30 to TRBJ1-5, with 9 bases identical to TRBD1. Per the germline V gene, CDR1 is GTSNPN and CDR2 is SVGIG (reference sequence). Trimming removed 3 bases from V and 1 base from J; junction bases left unmatched: 4. The CDR3 contains 15 residues. CDR3 in amino acids: CAWSPTGGSNQPQHF. Written as DNA, the CDR3 is TGTGCCTGGAGCCCGACAGGGGGGAGCAATCAGCCCCAGCATTTT.

The rearrangement links TRBV6-5 to TRBJ1-4; D call uncertain. Per germline, CDR1 MNHEY and CDR2 SVGAGI. V lost 10 bases, J lost 8 bases, and 20 bases lay in between. The CDR3 length is 14 residues. This chain's CDR3 is CATRPEARGEKLFF. CDR3 sequence (DNA): TGTGCCACAAGGCCGGAGGCCCGCGGGGAAAAACTGTTTTTT.

The gene calls are TRBV7-6 and TRBJ2-5; tentatively, D is TRBD1 (5 bases). Per the germline V gene, CDR1 is SGHVS and CDR2 is FNYEAQ. Trimming pared 1 base from V and 0 bases from J, leaving 12 bases between. The CDR3 loop spans 16 amino acids. CDR3 in amino acids: CASSLEVGRNQETQYF. As DNA, the CDR3 is TGTGCCAGCAGCTTAGAAGTGGGGCGGAACCAAGAGACCCAGTACTTC. Full variable domain (rest looked up from reference TRBV7-6 and TRBJ2-5): GAGVSQSPRYKVTKRGQDVALRCDPISGHVSLYWYRQALGQGPEFLTYFNYEAQQDKSGLPNDRFSAERPEGSISTLTIQRTEQRDSAMYRCASSLEVGRNQETQYFGPGTRLLVL.

This clone came up a few times. The rearrangement uses TRBV7-6 and TRBJ1-4; D perhaps matches TRBD1 (5 bases). Germline V gene sequence: CDR1 SGHVS, CDR2 FNYEAQ. The CDR3 sequence is 16 residues long. Trimming stripped 5 bases from V and 0 bases from J, with 13 bases between. CDR3 protein: CASSQGWVATNEKLFF. As DNA, the CDR3 is TGTGCCAGCAGCCAGGGATGGGTTGCAACTAATGAAAAACTGTTTTTT.

CDR3 DNA sequence: TGTGCCACTTCACAAGGGGCAACTTGGGAGCTGTTTTTT. It encodes CATSQGATWELFF. The chain recombines TRBV19 with TRBJ2-2; possible D gene TRBD1, 5 bases. The length of the CDR3 is 13 residues. Germline assignment: CDR1 LNHDA and CDR2 SQIVND (reference sequence). Between the trimmed V and J ends, which lost 10 bases and 9 bases, there was a span of 18 bases.

The chain recombines TRBV2 with TRBJ2-6; no firm D call. Germline-derived CDR1 and CDR2 are SNHLY and FYNNEI. V shed 6 bases and J shed 0 bases, with 12 bases lying between them. This CDR3 spans 16 amino acids. Written as DNA, the CDR3 is TGTGCCAGCAGGGGCAGATCAACCTCTGGGGCCAACGTCCTGACTTTC. Protein product: CASRGRSTSGANVLTF.

V gene TRBV7-8 combines with J gene TRBJ1-2; tentatively, D is TRBD1 (5 bases). The ends were cut back, 5 bases at V and 8 bases at J, with 18 bases in the middle. The CDR3 is 14 residues long. The germline V gene encodes CDR1 SGHVS and CDR2 FQNEAQ. The CDR3 loop reads CASSPSDTRSGYTF. The CDR3 DNA sequence: TGTGCCAGCAGCCCCTCGGACACTCGGTCCGGCTACACCTTC.

V usage is TRBV7-8 and J usage is TRBJ1-5, with a weak D call TRBD1 (5 bases). V lost 5 bases to trimming and J lost 4 bases, with 15 bases between them. Germline V gene lookup returns CDR1 SGHVS and CDR2 FQNEAQ. CDR3 length: 15 amino acids. The CDR3 sequence: CASSVTRDWNQPQHF. CDR3 sequence (DNA): TGTGCCAGCAGCGTTACCCGGGACTGGAATCAGCCCCAGCATTTT.

The chain carries TRBV7-9 and TRBJ1-1; D gene ambiguous. The CDR3 has 12 amino acids. The V end was cut by 5 bases, the J end by 11 bases, with 15 bases between. CDR1 and CDR2 from the germline V gene are SEHNR and FQNEAQ (reference sequence). The CDR3 bases are TGTGCCAGCAGCGTCCCCAGAGGCGGCGCTTTCTTT. Translated: CASSVPRGGAFF.

The V and J genes are TRBV18 and TRBJ1-1, with 8 positions matching TRBD1. This CDR3 has 14 amino acids. V lost 4 bases to trimming and J lost 1 base; unmatched junction nucleotides: 2. Germline V gene sequence: CDR1 KGHSH, CDR2 LQKENI. DNA for the CDR3: TGTGCCAGCTCACGGACAGGGCCGAACACTGAAGCTTTCTTT. Protein: CASSRTGPNTEAFF.